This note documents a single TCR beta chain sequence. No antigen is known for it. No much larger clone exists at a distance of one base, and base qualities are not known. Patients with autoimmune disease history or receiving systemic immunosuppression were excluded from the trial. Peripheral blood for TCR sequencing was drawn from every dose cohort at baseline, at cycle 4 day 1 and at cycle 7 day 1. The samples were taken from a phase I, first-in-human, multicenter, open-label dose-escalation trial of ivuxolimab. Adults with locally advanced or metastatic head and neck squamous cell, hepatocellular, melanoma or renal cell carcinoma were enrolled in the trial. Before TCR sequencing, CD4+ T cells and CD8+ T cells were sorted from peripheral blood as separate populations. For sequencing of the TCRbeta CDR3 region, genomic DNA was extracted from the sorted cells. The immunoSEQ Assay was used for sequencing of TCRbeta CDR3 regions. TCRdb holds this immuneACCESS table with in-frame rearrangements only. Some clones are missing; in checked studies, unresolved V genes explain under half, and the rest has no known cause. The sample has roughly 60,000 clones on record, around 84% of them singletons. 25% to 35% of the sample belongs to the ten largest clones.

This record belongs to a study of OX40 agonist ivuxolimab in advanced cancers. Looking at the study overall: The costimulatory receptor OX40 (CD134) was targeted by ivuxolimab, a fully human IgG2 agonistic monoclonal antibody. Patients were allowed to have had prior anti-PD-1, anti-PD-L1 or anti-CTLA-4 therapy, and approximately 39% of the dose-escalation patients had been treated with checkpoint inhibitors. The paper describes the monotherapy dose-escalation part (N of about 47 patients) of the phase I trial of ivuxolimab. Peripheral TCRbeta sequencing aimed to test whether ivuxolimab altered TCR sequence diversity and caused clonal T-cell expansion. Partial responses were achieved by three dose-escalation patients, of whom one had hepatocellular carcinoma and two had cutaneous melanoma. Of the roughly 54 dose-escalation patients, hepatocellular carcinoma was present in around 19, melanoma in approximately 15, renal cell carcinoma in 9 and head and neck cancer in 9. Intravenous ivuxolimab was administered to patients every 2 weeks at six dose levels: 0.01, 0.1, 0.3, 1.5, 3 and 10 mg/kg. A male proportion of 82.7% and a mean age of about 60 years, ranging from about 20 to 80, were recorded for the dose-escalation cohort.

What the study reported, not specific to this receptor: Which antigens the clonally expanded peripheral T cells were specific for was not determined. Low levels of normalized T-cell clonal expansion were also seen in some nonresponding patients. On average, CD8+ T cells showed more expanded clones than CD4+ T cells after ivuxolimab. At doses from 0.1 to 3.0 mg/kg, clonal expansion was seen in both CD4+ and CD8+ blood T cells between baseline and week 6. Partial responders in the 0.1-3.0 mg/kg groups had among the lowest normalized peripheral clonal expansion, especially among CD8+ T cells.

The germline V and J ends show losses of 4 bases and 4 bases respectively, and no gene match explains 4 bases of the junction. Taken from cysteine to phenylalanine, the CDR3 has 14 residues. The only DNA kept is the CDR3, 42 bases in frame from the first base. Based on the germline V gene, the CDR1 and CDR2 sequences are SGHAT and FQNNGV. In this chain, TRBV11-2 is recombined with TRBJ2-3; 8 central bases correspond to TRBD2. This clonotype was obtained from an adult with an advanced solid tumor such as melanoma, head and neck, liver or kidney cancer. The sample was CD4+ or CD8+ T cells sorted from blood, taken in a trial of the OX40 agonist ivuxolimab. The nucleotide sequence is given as TGTGCCAGCAGCTCCGGACTAGCTGCAGATACGCAGTATTTT. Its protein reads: CASSSGLAADTQYF.